These T cell receptor beta chains were read from a single sample in a study of T cells in localized non-small cell lung cancer. TCRdb's copy holds only in-frame clones and misses some; the assay was immunoSEQ multiplex PCR. Of almost 40,000 clones in the sample, roughly 89% are singletons; the top ten hold about 5.6%. Sequencing was performed on peripheral blood mononuclear cells, taken before any cancer treatment. The receptor source for this set is a male donor aged 60 or over with stage II lung adenocarcinoma. CDR3s include the opening cysteine and the closing phenylalanine or tryptophan. A D gene is named only where the DNA matches it firmly. The size of a clone is reported for some rows only, either as once, few or many, or as a class for expanded clones.

j_gene | abundance | d_gene | v_gene | CDR3aa | CDR3nt
TRBJ2-2 | - | TRBD1 | TRBV6-1 | CASREGGASPGELFF | TGTGCCAGCAGGGAAGGGGGCGCGAGTCCCGGGGAGCTGTTTTTT
TRBJ2-1 | - | TRBD2 | TRBV7-9 | CASSRLAPKSYNEQFF | TGTGCCAGCAGCCGACTAGCACCTAAGTCCTACAATGAGCAGTTCTTC
TRBJ2-1 | - | TRBD1 | TRBV7-2 | CASAKGGSSSYNEQFF | TGTGCCAGCGCGAAAGGGGGCTCGAGCTCCTACAATGAGCAGTTCTTC
TRBJ2-2 | - | TRBD1 | TRBV19 | CASSVRRDRGHGELFF | TGTGCCAGTAGTGTCCGGCGGGACAGGGGTCACGGGGAGCTGTTTTTT
TRBJ2-4 | - | - | TRBV7-2 | CASSLNRAKNIQYF | TGTGCCAGCAGCTTAAACAGGGCCAAAAACATTCAGTACTTC
TRBJ1-2 | few | - | TRBV9 | CASSVDLGYGYTF | TGTGCCAGCAGCGTAGACCTGGGATATGGCTACACCTTC
TRBJ2-2 | - | TRBD2 | TRBV28 | CASRPGGLAAGELFF | TGTGCCAGCAGGCCGGGGGGTCTAGCCGCCGGGGAGCTGTTTTTT
TRBJ1-1 | few | TRBD1 | TRBV30 | CASHRGIGAFF | TGTGCCTCCCACAGGGGAATTGGAGCTTTCTTT
TRBJ2-5 | - | - | TRBV5-1 | CASNLTPMSETQYF | TGCGCCAGCAACTTGACGCCTATGTCGGAGACCCAGTACTTC
TRBJ1-1 | - | - | TRBV6-5 | CASSSPGAYEAFF | TGTGCCAGCAGTTCCCCGGGGGCTTATGAAGCTTTCTTT
TRBJ2-2 | - | TRBD2 | TRBV5-1 | CASRGLANTGELFF | TGCGCCAGCAGGGGACTAGCGAACACCGGGGAGCTGTTTTTT
TRBJ2-7 | once | - | TRBV5-1 | CASNESGRRQYF | TGCGCCAGCAACGAGAGTGGGAGGCGGCAGTACTTC
TRBJ2-1 | few | - | TRBV5-1 | CASSRVSSYNEQFF | TGCGCCAGCAGCCGAGTTAGCTCCTACAATGAGCAGTTCTTC
TRBJ2-7 | - | - | TRBV28 | CASSLTGHTYEQYF | TGTGCCAGCAGTTTAACAGGGCACACCTACGAGCAGTACTTC
TRBJ2-5 | once | TRBD2 | TRBV10-3 | CAISDPGGKSQETQYF | TGTGCCATCAGTGACCCGGGAGGGAAAAGTCAAGAGACCCAGTACTTC
TRBJ2-7 | - | TRBD2 | TRBV28 | CASSSGGLAGASSYEQYF | TGTGCCAGCAGTTCGGGGGGACTAGCGGGCGCCAGCTCCTACGAGCAGTACTTC
TRBJ1-2 | once | TRBD1 | TRBV18 | CASSPGGTDRSGYTF | TGTGCCAGCTCACCAGGGGGAACGGACAGGAGCGGCTACACCTTC
TRBJ2-7 | - | - | TRBV28 | CASSSPGRFNYEQYF | TGTGCCAGCAGTTCCCCGGGAAGGTTTAACTACGAGCAGTACTTC
TRBJ1-1 | - | - | TRBV18 | CASTTNTEAFF | TGTGCCAGTACGACGAACACTGAAGCTTTCTTT
TRBJ2-2 | - | - | TRBV29-1 | CSVGGRGNTGELFF | TGCAGCGTTGGGGGCAGGGGTAACACCGGGGAGCTGTTTTTT